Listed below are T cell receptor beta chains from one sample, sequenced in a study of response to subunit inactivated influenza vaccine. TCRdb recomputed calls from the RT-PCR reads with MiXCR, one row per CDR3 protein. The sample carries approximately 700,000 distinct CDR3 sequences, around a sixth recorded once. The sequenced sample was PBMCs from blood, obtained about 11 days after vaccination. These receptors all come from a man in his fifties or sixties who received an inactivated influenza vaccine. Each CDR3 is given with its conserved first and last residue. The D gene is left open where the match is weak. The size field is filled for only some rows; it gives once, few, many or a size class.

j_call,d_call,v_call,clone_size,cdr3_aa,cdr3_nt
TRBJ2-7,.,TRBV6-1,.,CASKRDTVSYEQYF,TGTGCCAGCAAGCGGGACACCGTATCCTACGAGCAGTACTTC
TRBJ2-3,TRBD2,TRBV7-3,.,CASSLVGLAGGGIDTQYF,TGTGCCAGCAGCTTAGTGGGACTAGCGGGAGGGGGGATAGATACGCAGTATTTT
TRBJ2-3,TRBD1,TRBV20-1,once,CSARTGGVDTQYF,TGCAGTGCTAGGACAGGGGGCGTCGATACGCAGTATTTT
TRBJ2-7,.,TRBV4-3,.,CASSQEKGDSGAYEQYF,TGCGCCAGCAGCCAAGAAAAAGGGGACTCTGGAGCCTACGAGCAGTACTTC
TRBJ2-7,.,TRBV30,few,CAWTGASLSYEQYF,TGTGCCTGGACCGGAGCTTCGTTAAGCTACGAGCAGTACTTC
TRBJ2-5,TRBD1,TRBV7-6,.,CASSPEATGGFQETQYF,TGTGCCAGCAGCCCAGAGGCGACAGGGGGCTTCCAAGAGACCCAGTACTTC
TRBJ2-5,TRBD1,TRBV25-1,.,CASWGTGKRQETQYF,TGTGCCAGCTGGGGGACAGGGAAAAGGCAGGAGACCCAGTACTTC
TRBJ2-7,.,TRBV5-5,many,CASSLSRTQGDEQYF,TGTGCCAGCAGCCTTAGCAGGACACAGGGTGACGAGCAGTACTTC
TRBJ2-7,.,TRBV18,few,CASSRPTYEQYF,TGTGCCAGCTCGAGACCGACCTACGAGCAGTACTTC
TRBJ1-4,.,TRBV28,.,CASSFSPSNEKLFF,TGTGCCAGCAGTTTCTCTCCCAGTAACGAAAAACTGTTTTTT
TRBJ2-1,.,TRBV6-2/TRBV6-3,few,CASSYSWDSINEQFF,TGTGCCAGCAGTTACTCTTGGGATAGTATCAATGAGCAGTTCTTC
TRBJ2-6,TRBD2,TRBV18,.,CASSVSAGAGANVLTF,TGTGCCAGCTCAGTTAGCGCGGGAGCTGGGGCCAACGTCCTGACTTTC
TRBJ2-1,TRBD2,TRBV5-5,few,CASSYGTSGVGQFF,TGTGCCAGCAGCTACGGGACTAGCGGGGTTGGGCAGTTCTTC
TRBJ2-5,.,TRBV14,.,CASSPAPGQETQYF,TGTGCCAGCTCACCAGCCCCCGGCCAAGAGACCCAGTACTTC
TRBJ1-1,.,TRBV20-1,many,CSASDGGPTEAFF,TGCAGTGCTAGCGACGGGGGGCCCACTGAAGCTTTCTTT
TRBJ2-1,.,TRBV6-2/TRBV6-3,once,CASSSFGGHEQFF,TGTGCCAGCAGTTCCTTCGGGGGCCATGAGCAGTTCTTC
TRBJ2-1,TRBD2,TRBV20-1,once,CSEASGGSNEQFF,TGCAGTGAGGCTAGCGGGGGTTCAAATGAGCAGTTCTTC
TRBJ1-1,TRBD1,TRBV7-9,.,CASSSRTGGFSEAFF,TGTGCCAGCAGCTCCCGGACAGGGGGGTTTTCTGAAGCTTTCTTT
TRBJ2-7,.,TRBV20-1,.,CSARDFQQIYEQYF,TGCAGTGCTAGAGATTTTCAGCAAATCTACGAGCAGTACTTC
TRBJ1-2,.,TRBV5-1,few,CASSLEPNYGYTF,TGCGCCAGCAGCTTGGAACCGAACTATGGCTACACCTTC
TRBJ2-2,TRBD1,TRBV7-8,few,CASSWRQGREYTGELFF,TGTGCCAGCAGCTGGAGACAGGGTAGAGAGTACACCGGGGAGCTGTTTTTT
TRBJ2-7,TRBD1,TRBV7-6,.,CASSLATGGTYEQYF,TGTGCCAGCAGCTTAGCGACAGGGGGAACCTACGAGCAGTACTTC
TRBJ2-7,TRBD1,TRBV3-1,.,CASKQASGTGAREQYF,TGTGCCAGCAAGCAAGCATCCGGGACAGGGGCCCGGGAGCAGTACTTC
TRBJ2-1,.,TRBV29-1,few,CSVEESGTEQFF,TGCAGCGTTGAAGAATCTGGGACTGAGCAGTTCTTC
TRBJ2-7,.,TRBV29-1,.,CSARGGQTSGEQYF,TGCAGCGCGAGAGGGGGGCAGACGTCGGGCGAGCAGTACTTC
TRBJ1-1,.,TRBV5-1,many,CASSGIGGGTEAFF,TGCGCCAGCAGCGGTATCGGGGGAGGCACTGAAGCTTTCTTT
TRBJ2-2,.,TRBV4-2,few,CASSPLAGWGTGELFF,TGTGCCAGCAGCCCCCTCGCAGGGTGGGGCACCGGGGAGCTGTTTTTT
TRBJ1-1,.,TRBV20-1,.,CSALSGFF,TGCAGTGCCCTTAGTGGTTTCTTT
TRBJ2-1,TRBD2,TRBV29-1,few,CSVNSGRNNEQFF,TGCAGCGTTAATAGCGGGAGGAACAATGAGCAGTTCTTC
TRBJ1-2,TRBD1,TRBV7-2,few,CASSETGGYGYTF,TGTGCCAGCAGCGAGACAGGGGGTTATGGCTACACCTTC
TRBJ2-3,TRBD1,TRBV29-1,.,CSVETGTDTQYF,TGCAGCGTTGAGACAGGGACAGATACGCAGTATTTT
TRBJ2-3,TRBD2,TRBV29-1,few,CSVRLAGVTDTQYF,TGCAGCGTGCGACTAGCGGGGGTCACAGATACGCAGTATTTT
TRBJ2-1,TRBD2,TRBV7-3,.,CASSLTPGLAGLNEQFF,TGTGCCAGCAGCCTCACCCCTGGACTAGCGGGCCTCAATGAGCAGTTCTTC
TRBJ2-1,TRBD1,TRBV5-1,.,CASSLHSTGDPEQFF,TGCGCCAGCAGCTTGCATTCGACAGGGGATCCTGAGCAGTTCTTC
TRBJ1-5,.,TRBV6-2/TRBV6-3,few,CASSYPNPGRSNQPQHF,TGTGCCAGCAGTTACCCTAACCCGGGGAGAAGCAATCAGCCCCAGCATTTT
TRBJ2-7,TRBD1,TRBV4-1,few,CASSQGTGQTGKKSYEQYF,TGCGCCAGCAGCCAGGGGACGGGTCAGACAGGGAAGAAGTCCTACGAGCAGTACTTC
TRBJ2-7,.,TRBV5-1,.,CASSSLDGSYEQYF,TGCGCCAGCAGCTCATTGGACGGTTCCTACGAGCAGTACTTC
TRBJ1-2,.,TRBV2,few,CASSEAREGYTF,TGTGCCAGCAGTGAAGCCAGGGAGGGCTACACCTTC
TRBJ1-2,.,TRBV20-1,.,CSARDKPGDGYTF,TGCAGTGCTAGAGATAAGCCAGGGGACGGCTACACCTTC